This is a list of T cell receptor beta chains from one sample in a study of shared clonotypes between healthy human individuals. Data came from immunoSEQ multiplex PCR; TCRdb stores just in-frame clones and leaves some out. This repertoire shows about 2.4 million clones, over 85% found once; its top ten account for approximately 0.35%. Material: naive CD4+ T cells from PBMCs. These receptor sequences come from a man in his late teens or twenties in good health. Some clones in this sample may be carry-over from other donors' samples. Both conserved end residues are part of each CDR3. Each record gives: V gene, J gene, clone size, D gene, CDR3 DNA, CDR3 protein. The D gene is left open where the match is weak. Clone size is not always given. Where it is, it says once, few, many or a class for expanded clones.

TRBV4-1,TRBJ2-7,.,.,TGCGCCAGCAGCCCTCGGGGGGCAGACGAGCAGTACTTC,CASSPRGADEQYF
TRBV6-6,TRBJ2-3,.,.,TGTGCCAGCAGTTACTCGAAACGAGACCCCGAGGATACGCAGTATTTT,CASSYSKRDPEDTQYF
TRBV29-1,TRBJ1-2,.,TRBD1,TGCAGCGGGGGGACAGCGGGGTGGAACTATGGCTACACCTTC,CSGGTAGWNYGYTF
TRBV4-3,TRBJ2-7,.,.,TGCGCCAGCAGCCAGGGATCCCTGACAGGTCGCTACGAGCAGTACTTC,CASSQGSLTGRYEQYF
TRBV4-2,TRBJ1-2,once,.,TGTGCCAGCAGCCAAGATGTGGGCGGAAGCGTTGTTTATGGCTACACCTTC,CASSQDVGGSVVYGYTF
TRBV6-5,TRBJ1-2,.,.,TGTGCCAGCAGTTGGGGACCCGGTGGTGGCTACACCTTC,CASSWGPGGGYTF
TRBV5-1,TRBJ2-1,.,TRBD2,TGCGCCAGCAGCCCTCCGGGACTAGCGGGAGCTCTCCCCCAGTTCTTC,CASSPPGLAGALPQFF
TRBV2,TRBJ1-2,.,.,TGTGCCAGCAGTCAGAGACACGGACCCTATGGCTACACCTTC,CASSQRHGPYGYTF
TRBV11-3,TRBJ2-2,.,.,TGTGCCAGCAGCGCGTCCGACACCGGGGAGCTGTTTTTT,CASSASDTGELFF
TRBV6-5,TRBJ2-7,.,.,TGTGCCAGCAGTTACGGGACCCGACAGGCCCCCTACGAGCAGTACTTC,CASSYGTRQAPYEQYF
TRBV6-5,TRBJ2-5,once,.,TGTGCCAGCAGTATAGGGAGCGCGGAGACCCAGTACTTC,CASSIGSAETQYF
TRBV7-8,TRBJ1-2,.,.,TGTGCCAGCAGCTCCGCCGGACCTTTTAACTATGGCTACACCTTC,CASSSAGPFNYGYTF
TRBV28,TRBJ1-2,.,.,TGTGCCAGCAGTTCTGGGGGACCCAACTATGGCTACACCTTC,CASSSGGPNYGYTF
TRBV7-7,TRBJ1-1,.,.,TGTGCCAGCAGCGCACAAATGAACACTGAAGCTTTCTTT,CASSAQMNTEAFF
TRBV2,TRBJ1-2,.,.,TGTGCCAGCAGTGAAGAGGGCGGCTTTGGCTACACCTTC,CASSEEGGFGYTF
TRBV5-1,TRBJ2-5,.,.,TGCGCCAGCAGCTCTCTAGCGAGCCAAGAGACCCAGTACTTC,CASSSLASQETQYF
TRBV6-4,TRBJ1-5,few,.,TGTGCCAGCATTGGATATAGCAATCAGCCCCAGCATTTT,CASIGYSNQPQHF
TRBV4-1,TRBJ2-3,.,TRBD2,TGCGCCAGCAGCCATACTAGCGGACATTCCACAGATACGCAGTATTTT,CASSHTSGHSTDTQYF
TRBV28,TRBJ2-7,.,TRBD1,TGTGCCAGCAGTTTGTACAGGGGTGTATACGAGCAGTACTTC,CASSLYRGVYEQYF
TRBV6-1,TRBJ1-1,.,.,TGTGCCAGCATGCTCCAAGGGAACACTGAAGCTTTCTTT,CASMLQGNTEAFF
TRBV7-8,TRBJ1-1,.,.,TGTGCCAGTTTAAGGGAGGGCACTGAAGCTTTCTTT,CASLREGTEAFF
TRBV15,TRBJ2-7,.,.,TGTGCCACCAGCAGAGATGTGGGTTCCTACGAGCAGTACTTC,CATSRDVGSYEQYF
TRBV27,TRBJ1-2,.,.,TGTGCCAGCAGTCGCTGGGGCAGGGACTATGGCTACACCTTC,CASSRWGRDYGYTF
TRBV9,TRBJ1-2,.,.,TGTGCCAGCAGCGTAGAAGACAGAGTCTATGGCTACACCTTC,CASSVEDRVYGYTF
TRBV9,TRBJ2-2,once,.,TGTGCCAGCAGCGTAGAGGCGGGGCCACTCACCGGGGAGCTGTTTTTT,CASSVEAGPLTGELFF
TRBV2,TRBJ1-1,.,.,TGTGCCAGCACCTACGGGGGAACATCAGCGAACACTGAAGCTTTCTTT,CASTYGGTSANTEAFF
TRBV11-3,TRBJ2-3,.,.,TGTGCCAGCAGCCGTGGCGCGAGGGAAACAGATACGCAGTATTTT,CASSRGARETDTQYF
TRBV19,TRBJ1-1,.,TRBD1,TGTGCCAGTAGTAAGGACAGGGAGTGGAATGAAGCTTTCTTT,CASSKDREWNEAFF
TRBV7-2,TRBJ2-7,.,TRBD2,TGTGCCAGCAGCTTAGTTGCGGGGGATAGGTCCTACGAGCAGTACTTC,CASSLVAGDRSYEQYF
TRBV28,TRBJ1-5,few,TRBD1,TGTGCCGGAGGACAGGGCGATCTGCGTCAGCCCCAGCATTTT,CAGGQGDLRQPQHF
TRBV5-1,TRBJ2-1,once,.,TGCGCCAGCAGCTTCCTTTTAGGGAATGAGCAGTTCTTC,CASSFLLGNEQFF
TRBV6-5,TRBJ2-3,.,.,TGTGCCAGCAGTTACTTTGGACCCGCGGATACGCAGTATTTT,CASSYFGPADTQYF
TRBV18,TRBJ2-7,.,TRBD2,TGTGCCAGCTCACCGTCGGGGACGGCGAGGACTAGCGGGCTGAGCTCCTACGAGCAGTACTTC,CASSPSGTARTSGLSSYEQYF
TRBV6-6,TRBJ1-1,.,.,TGTGCCAGCAGTGCGAACAGGGTACCTGAAGCTTTCTTT,CASSANRVPEAFF
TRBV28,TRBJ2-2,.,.,TGTGCCAGCAGTACATCAGGGTACGCGGAGCTGTTTTTT,CASSTSGYAELFF
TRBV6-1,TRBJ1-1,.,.,TGTGCCAGCAGTGAGATTAGACAGATAGACACTGAAGCTTTCTTT,CASSEIRQIDTEAFF
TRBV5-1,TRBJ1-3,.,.,TGCGCCAGCAGCGAAGATCCTGGAAACACCATATATTTT,CASSEDPGNTIYF
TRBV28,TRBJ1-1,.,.,TGTGCCAGCAACCCGGGACACCTTAATATGAACACTGAAGCTTTCTTT,CASNPGHLNMNTEAFF